This entry is about one T cell receptor (beta chain). In the original workflow: Nucleated cell number was recorded as an estimate derived from reference gene primer amplification. The repertoire was sequenced with immunoSEQ multiplex PCR; TCRdb's copy has only in-frame clones and lacks some. V and J calls and clone size are as listed in that table; D and trimming were resolved from the DNA. The sample yields around 400,000 clones, around 87% seen once. These data are taken from a study of blood T cell repertoires in COVID-19. Background on the study: PBMCs, B-cell-depleted T cells, or T cells were the source of the cDNA or gDNA that made up the material.

Germline CDR1 and CDR2: SGHRS and YFSETQ. The CDR3 is made up of 15 amino acids. V lost 4 bases, J lost 1 base, and 11 bases lay in between. This receptor was obtained from a woman aged 55 to 70 with COVID-19, enrolled during active disease. The chain links TRBV5-1 to TRBJ2-2, with D perhaps matching TRBD1 (6 bases). The sample consisted of peripheral blood. The CDR3 sequence is CASSPGHQNTGELFF. CDR3 coding DNA: TGCGCCAGCAGCCCGGGACATCAGAACACCGGGGAGCTGTTTTTT.